These T cell receptor beta chains were read from a single sample in a study of T cell repertoires in cytomegalovirus infection. No antigen has been identified for these receptors. One entry per CDR3 protein results from TCRdb running MiXCR on the reads. Of over 100,000 distinct CDR3 sequences in the sample, around 9.1% were seen once. The sequenced material came from PBMCs, sequenced either directly or after in vitro stimulation (not recorded which). These receptors came from a human donor in good health (CMV status not recorded). Some clones in this sample may be carry-over from other donors' samples. Each CDR3 is given with its conserved first and last residue. A D gene is named only where the DNA matches it firmly. The listing skips clone size in some rows; elsewhere it reads once, few, many or a size class.

v_call	d_call	cdr3_length	j_call	clone_size	cdr3_nt	cdr3_aa
TRBV5-1	-	18	TRBJ1-6	-	TGCGCCAGCAGCCTAGGAACCAGGGGACGCCCCTATAATTCACCCCTCCACTTT	CASSLGTRGRPYNSPLHF
TRBV6-1	-	17	TRBJ1-2	many	TGTGCCAGCAGTGAAGCGTTGTCCGGGACTGGGAACTATGGCTACACCTTC	CASSEALSGTGNYGYTF
TRBV7-9	TRBD2	15	TRBJ2-1	many	TGTGCCAGCAGCTCACTAGCGGGAGTTGGCTCTGAGCAGTTCTTC	CASSSLAGVGSEQFF
TRBV5-5	-	13	TRBJ2-7	-	TGTGCCAGCAGTCCAGCAGGGTTCTACGAGCAGTACTTC	CASSPAGFYEQYF
TRBV7-9	TRBD1	16	TRBJ2-7	-	TGTGCCAGCAGTTTTATCGGACAGGGCATATCCTACGAGCAGTACTTC	CASSFIGQGISYEQYF
TRBV12-3/TRBV12-4	-	14	TRBJ2-3	few	TGTGCCAGCAGTTTAATGTTCCGGACAGATACGCAGTATTTT	CASSLMFRTDTQYF
TRBV11-2	-	15	TRBJ2-5	many	TGTGCCAGCAGCTCTTCTCCAGGTTCTCAAGAGACCCAGTACTTC	CASSSSPGSQETQYF
TRBV7-2	-	18	TRBJ2-6	many	TGTGCCAGCAGCTTAGCCTTTACCCTTAGCTCTGGGGCCAACGTCCTGACTTTC	CASSLAFTLSSGANVLTF
TRBV7-2	TRBD2	15	TRBJ2-7	many	TGTGCCAGCAGCTTTCTCTGGGGAGGGGAATACGAGCAGTACTTC	CASSFLWGGEYEQYF
TRBV5-4	TRBD2	13	TRBJ2-5	few	TGTGCCAGCAGTCCCGGGACTAGCGGTTCTTCGTACTTC	CASSPGTSGSSYF
TRBV20-1	TRBD2	18	TRBJ2-1	-	TGCAGTGCTAGAGATGCGGGACTAGCGGGAAACTCCTACAATGAGCAGTTCTTC	CSARDAGLAGNSYNEQFF
TRBV6-2/TRBV6-3	TRBD2	14	TRBJ2-1	-	TGTGCCAGCAGTACCTGGGGACTAGGAAATGAGCAGTTCTTC	CASSTWGLGNEQFF
TRBV6-5	-	13	TRBJ1-1	few	TGTGCCAGCAGCCCACAGAGAAAGACTGAAGCTTTCTTT	CASSPQRKTEAFF
TRBV7-6	-	12	TRBJ2-1	few	TGTGCCAGCAGCTCGAGCGAGGATGAGCAGTTCTTC	CASSSSEDEQFF
TRBV24-1	-	15	TRBJ1-2	few	TGTGCCACCAGTGATGCCGGGACAAAAAACTATGGCTACACCTTC	CATSDAGTKNYGYTF
TRBV27	TRBD2	14	TRBJ2-1	few	TGTGCCAGCAGCTTTACTAGCGGACTCAATGAGCAGTTCTTC	CASSFTSGLNEQFF
TRBV7-2	-	13	TRBJ1-1	many	TGTGCCAGCAGCAAGACAGTGAACACTGAAGCTTTCTTT	CASSKTVNTEAFF
TRBV6-1	-	13	TRBJ1-3	many	TGTGCCAGCAGTTACACCAAGGGAAACACCATATATTTT	CASSYTKGNTIYF
TRBV7-2	-	14	TRBJ1-3	many	TGTGCCAGCAGCTTGAGTTTCGATGGAAACACCATATATTTT	CASSLSFDGNTIYF
TRBV7-8	-	14	TRBJ1-1	-	TGTGCCAGCAGCTCTGGACAGTTGAACACTGAAGCTTTCTTT	CASSSGQLNTEAFF
TRBV27	-	15	TRBJ2-7	few	TGTGCCAGCAGTTTATCATCGGCAGGAGCCTACGAGCAGTACTTC	CASSLSSAGAYEQYF
TRBV5-5	TRBD2	15	TRBJ2-1	many	TGTGCCAGCAGCTTCGTAGGCGGGGGGGACAATGAGCAGTTCTTC	CASSFVGGGDNEQFF
TRBV12-3/TRBV12-4	TRBD1	15	TRBJ1-6	many	TGTGCCAGCAGAAAGGGACAGGGCCTAGGGGATCCCCTCCACTTT	CASRKGQGLGDPLHF
TRBV7-9	-	13	TRBJ1-2	-	TGTGCCAGCAGCTTAGCGAATGATCATGGCTACACCTTC	CASSLANDHGYTF
TRBV12-3/TRBV12-4	-	12	TRBJ1-5	-	TGTGCCAGCAGTTACTTTAGGCAGCCCCAGCATTTT	CASSYFRQPQHF